This T cell receptor beta chain was profiled in a study of Graves' ophthalmopathy and Graves' hyperthyroidism. Findings of the study overall: Using 13 signatures, a model distinguished ophthalmopathy from stable hyperthyroidism, reaching roughly 90% sensitivity and around 81% specificity. Sensitivity reached 70.59% and specificity approximately 72% when the model predicted ophthalmopathy progression.

This clonotype showed up many times. The antigen remains undetermined. RNA served as the template for amplifying TCR beta CDR3 regions. An initial RT-PCR round employing HTBI primers preceded a second-round multiplex PCR. TCRdb itself ran the multiplex PCR reads through MiXCR, one entry per CDR3 protein. The data hold roughly 1.1 million distinct CDR3 sequences, with roughly 35% observed a single time. The TCR sequence derives from an adult man with Graves' hyperthyroidism. The sequencing sample was made of peripheral blood or thyroid tissue (not recorded which).

The CDR3 region has the DNA TGTGCCAGCAGCTTGGAATGGACCGCGCGGGTAGCTTTCTTT. Residues: CASSLEWTARVAFF. The rearrangement uses TRBV5-5 and TRBJ1-1; D remains unclear. The CDR3 extends over 14 amino acids. Trimming took off 0 bases at V and 10 bases at J, with 16 bases between the two ends. CDR1 is SGHKS, CDR2 YYEKEE, per germline (reference sequence). Full variable domain (missing parts from reference TRBV5-5 and TRBJ1-1): DAGVTQSPTHLIKTRGQQVTLRCSPISGHKSVSWYQQVLGQGPQFIFQYYEKEERGRGNFPDRFSARQFPNYSSELNVNALLLGDSALYLCASSLEWTARVAFFGQGTRLTVV.